Detailed here is one T cell receptor beta chain. These data originate in a study of control samples from healthy donors and cancer patients. Libraries were prepared by immunoSEQ multiplex PCR; TCRdb keeps only in-frame clonotypes and omits some of them. The table has tens of thousands of clones, approximately 90% seen once. The CDR3 runs 18 residues. CDR1 is KGHDR, CDR2 SFDVKD, per germline. V dropped 3 bases and J dropped 2; count of bases not matched to a gene: 14. Sequenced sample: PBMCs. The receptor's source is a man aged 35 to 55 with colorectal cancer. V is TRBV24-1 and J is TRBJ1-1; TRBD1 matches at 7 bases. In DNA, the CDR3 is TGTGCCACCAGTGATCTGTACGCAAAAACAGGGGTTAACACTGAAGCTTTCTTT. The encoded protein is CATSDLYAKTGVNTEAFF.